This T cell receptor (beta chain) was identified in a study of T cells after yellow fever vaccination. Notes on the study in general: The presence of abundant clonotypes contaminating from the bulk population was possible in FACS-sorted repertoires.

MiXCR, applied by TCRdb to the 5' RACE reads, yields one record per CDR3 protein. The sample comprises hundreds of thousands of distinct CDR3 sequences, roughly 8.7% of which are singletons, and 18% rests with the top ten. The ends were cut back, 0 bases at V and 10 bases at J, with 12 bases in the middle. This CDR3 region has 13 residues. The germline CDR1 and CDR2 sequences are LGHDT and YNNKEL (reference sequence). This clonotype was seen a few times. No antigen is known for it. This receptor was identified in a man aged 18-30 years who received the YFV17D yellow fever vaccine. This specimen was PBMCs, taken on the day of the first yellow fever vaccination. The chain uses TRBV3-1 and TRBJ1-2; D uncertain. CDR3 nucleotides: TGTGCCAGCAGCCAAGATCCTGGCGTGGTCTACACCTTC. It specifies CASSQDPGVVYTF.